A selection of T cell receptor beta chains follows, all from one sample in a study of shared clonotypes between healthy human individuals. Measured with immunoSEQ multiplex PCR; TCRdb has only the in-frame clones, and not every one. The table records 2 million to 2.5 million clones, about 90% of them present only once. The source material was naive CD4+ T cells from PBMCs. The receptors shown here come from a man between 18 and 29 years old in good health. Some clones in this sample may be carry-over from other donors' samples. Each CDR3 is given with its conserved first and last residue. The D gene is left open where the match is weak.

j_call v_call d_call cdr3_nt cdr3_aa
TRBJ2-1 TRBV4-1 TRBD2 TGCGCCAGCAGCCAACCGACTAGCGATTACTACAATGAGCAGTTCTTC CASSQPTSDYYNEQFF
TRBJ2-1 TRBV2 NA TGTGCCAGCAGTTATGGACCACCCGCGGCCAATGAGCAGTTCTTC CASSYGPPAANEQFF
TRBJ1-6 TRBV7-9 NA TGTGCCAGCAGCCCAACAGACAGCTATTCACCCCTCCACTTT CASSPTDSYSPLHF
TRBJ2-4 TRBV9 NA TGTGCCAGCAGCGTAGAGGGTGGATTAGCCAAAAACATTCAGTACTTC CASSVEGGLAKNIQYF
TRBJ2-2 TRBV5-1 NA TGCGCCAGCAGCTTAGGTAACAAATACACCGGGGAGCTGTTTTTT CASSLGNKYTGELFF
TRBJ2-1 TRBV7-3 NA TGTGCCAGCAGCTTATCAGGAGTTGCCTACAATGAGCAGTTCTTC CASSLSGVAYNEQFF
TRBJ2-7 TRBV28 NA TGTGCCAGCAGTTTTGGGGTTCGGGAGCAGTACTTC CASSFGVREQYF
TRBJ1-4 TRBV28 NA TGTGCCAGCAGTCTAACGACAGGCCGTGAAAAACTGTTTTTT CASSLTTGREKLFF
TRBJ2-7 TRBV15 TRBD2 TGTGCCACCAGCAGAGAGCGGGGGGCGCCCTACGAGCAGTACTTC CATSRERGAPYEQYF
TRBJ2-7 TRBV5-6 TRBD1 TGTGCCAGCAGCTTACAGGGGGTCCCTTCCTACGAGCAGTACTTC CASSLQGVPSYEQYF
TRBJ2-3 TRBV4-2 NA TGTGCCAGCAGCCCCCTAAGGGACTCTACCACAGATACGCAGTATTTT CASSPLRDSTTDTQYF
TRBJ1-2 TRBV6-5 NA TGTGCCAGCAGATCCCTTAGCGCCCCGCGTGGCTACACCTTC CASRSLSAPRGYTF
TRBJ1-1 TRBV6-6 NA TGTGCCAGCAGCCGTCCGAACACTGAAGCTTTCTTT CASSRPNTEAFF
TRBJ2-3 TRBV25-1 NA TGTGCCTGCAGAGCAGGGGGCACAGATACGCAGTATTTT CACRAGGTDTQYF